This TCR beta chain was retrieved from a study of T cell responses to AZD1222 COVID-19 vaccine. In the case of this clone: Its antigen remains unidentified.

CDR3 length: 16 amino acids. The ends lost 3 bases at V and 1 base at J; junction bases unmatched: 6. Germline V lookup: CDR1 MDHEN, CDR2 SYDVKM. Profiling relied on immunoSEQ multiplex PCR, and the TCRdb table lists in-frame clones only, not all of them. The sample holds about 120,000 clones; around 92% are singletons and the top ten take 1.1%. Findings of the study overall: Clonal diversity was possibly underestimated, and the donors were mostly white British, with more females. The peak T cell response came first, and repertoires were sampled only after it. Reportedly, nearly half of unique spike TCRs recognized epitopes outside B.1.351/B.1.1.7 mutations.

The gene calls are TRBV28 and TRBJ1-1; 9 bases are shared with TRBD1. This TCR was recovered from an adult in good health. This material consisted of peripheral blood, taken on day 0 of AZD1222 vaccination. The CDR3 region is CASSFPGTGPNTEAFF. The CDR3 nucleotides read TGTGCCAGCAGTTTCCCCGGGACAGGGCCGAACACTGAAGCTTTCTTT. The whole variable domain, remainder taken from reference TRBV28 and TRBJ1-1, is DVKVTQSSRYLVKRTGEKVFLECVQDMDHENMFWYRQDPGLGLRLIYFSYDVKMKEKGDIPEGYSVSREKKERFSLILESASTNQTSMYLCASSFPGTGPNTEAFFGQGTRLTVV.